A selection of T cell receptor beta chains follows, all from one sample in a study of T cell repertoires in cytomegalovirus infection. In TCRdb, the reads were re-called with MiXCR into one record per CDR3 protein. There are approximately 1,000,000 distinct CDR3 sequences in the sample; roughly 30% occur only once, and 13% lies in the top ten. For these receptors, no antigen is known. Source: cultured CD8+ T cells from PBMCs, taken from culture after CMV antigen stimulation. The receptors shown here come from a human donor in good health (CMV status not recorded). Some clones in this sample may be carry-over from other donors' samples. CDR3s include the opening cysteine and the closing phenylalanine or tryptophan. The D gene is left open where the match is weak. Clone sizes are given selectively: once, few, many, or a class where the clone is expanded.

j_call v_call d_call clone_size cdr3_nt cdr3_aa
TRBJ1-4 TRBV12-3/TRBV12-4 TRBD1 few TGTGCCAGTCGGACAGGGCCTGAAAAACTGTTTTTT CASRTGPEKLFF
TRBJ2-3 TRBV7-8 NA many TGTGCCAGCAGAAGGTCCCAGTTGGCTAGCACAGATACGCAGTATTTT CASRRSQLASTDTQYF
TRBJ2-5 TRBV6-2/TRBV6-3 TRBD2 NA TGTGCCAGCAGATCTGAGACTAGCGGGTCAGAGACCCAGTACTTC CASRSETSGSETQYF
TRBJ1-2 TRBV10-3 NA few TGTGCCATCAGATTAGGGGGGGCGCAGATTGTAGATGGCTACACCTTC CAIRLGGAQIVDGYTF
TRBJ2-1 TRBV10-3 NA NA TGTGCCATCGGCGAGAATGAGCAGTTCTTC CAIGENEQFF
TRBJ2-3 TRBV7-8 TRBD1 many TGTGCCAGCAGCCTACGAAGACAGGGCCCAGATACGCAGTATTTT CASSLRRQGPDTQYF
TRBJ1-1 TRBV5-4 NA many TGTGCCAGCAGCTTGAAGCGGGAAAAAAACACTGAAGCTTTCTTT CASSLKREKNTEAFF
TRBJ1-1 TRBV5-6 NA many TGTGCCAGCAGCTCCCCCGCAGGGAAGAGCTTGGGGAACACTGAAGCTTTCTTT CASSSPAGKSLGNTEAFF
TRBJ2-2 TRBV7-9 TRBD1 many TGTGCCAGCAGCTCTCCGGGACAGGGGGCGATCGGGGAGCTGTTTTTT CASSSPGQGAIGELFF
TRBJ2-2 TRBV7-2 NA many TGTGCCAGCAGCCCGGGTGGTATCGGGGAGCTGTTTTTT CASSPGGIGELFF
TRBJ2-7 TRBV10-3 TRBD2 few TGTGCCATCATGAGCGGGACCGGATCCTACGAGCAGTACTTC CAIMSGTGSYEQYF
TRBJ2-3 TRBV13 TRBD1 NA TGTGCCAGCAGCTCGGGACAGGGAATTGTTACGCAGTATTTT CASSSGQGIVTQYF
TRBJ1-1 TRBV28 NA once TGTGCCAGCAGTTTCACCCAGGGCAACACTGAAGCTTTCTTT CASSFTQGNTEAFF
TRBJ2-1 TRBV19 TRBD2 NA TGTGCCAGTAGTCCCGGCCCCTCGGGACTAGCGGACAATGAGCAGTTCTTC CASSPGPSGLADNEQFF
TRBJ1-1 TRBV11-2 NA NA TGTGCCAGCAGCCCCCGTAGGGTGGGTAGTACTGAAGCTTTCTTT CASSPRRVGSTEAFF
TRBJ2-1 TRBV6-5 TRBD1 few TGTGCCAGCAGTTACGGGAGTTGGGACAGGGGCCACAATGAGCAGTTCTTC CASSYGSWDRGHNEQFF
TRBJ2-3 TRBV7-8 NA many TGTGCCAGCAGCTTAGAGGTAGTACTAGTGAGCACAGATACGCAGTATTTT CASSLEVVLVSTDTQYF
TRBJ2-1 TRBV18 NA NA TGTGCCAGCTCACTCTTCGACAGGATCAATGAGCAGTTCTTC CASSLFDRINEQFF
TRBJ2-7 TRBV19 TRBD2 NA TGTGCCAGTAAGGCTAGCGGTTATACCTACGAGCAGTACTTC CASKASGYTYEQYF
TRBJ2-5 TRBV15 NA NA TGTGCCACCAGCAATAGGAAATCGGAGACCCAGTACTTC CATSNRKSETQYF
TRBJ1-1 TRBV12-5 NA many TGTGCTAGTGGTTTGCCTGGCCCGGACAGACCCCTACTAAGGACTGAAGCTTTCTTT CASGLPGPDRPLLRTEAFF
TRBJ2-3 TRBV24-1 NA NA TGTGCCACCCGGGACTTTTCCACAGATACGCAGTATTTT CATRDFSTDTQYF
TRBJ2-7 TRBV7-6 TRBD2 few TGTGCCAGCAGCCCGCCACTAGCGGGGTACGAGCAGTACTTC CASSPPLAGYEQYF
TRBJ2-5 TRBV7-2 TRBD2 NA TGTGCCAGCAGCTTAGACCCAACTAGCGGGTTTCAAGAGACCCAGTACTTC CASSLDPTSGFQETQYF
TRBJ2-7 TRBV7-8 NA NA TGTGCCAGCAGCTTCCCAGGGATAGGCTACGAGCAGTACTTC CASSFPGIGYEQYF
TRBJ2-1 TRBV10-3 TRBD2 NA TGTGCCATCAGTAACCCCGGGACTAGCGGCCTTGGGGGTGAGCAGTTCTTC CAISNPGTSGLGGEQFF
TRBJ2-2 TRBV7-2 TRBD2 many TGTGCCAGCAGCTTGACTAGCCGCACCGGGGAGCTGTTTTTT CASSLTSRTGELFF
TRBJ1-2 TRBV19 TRBD1 NA TGTGCCAGTAACAAAAGGGACAGTACTAATGGCTACACCTTC CASNKRDSTNGYTF
TRBJ1-1 TRBV6-2/TRBV6-3 NA few TGTGCCAGCAGTTACCTGTCCGTGATGAACACTGAAGCTTTCTTT CASSYLSVMNTEAFF
TRBJ2-1 TRBV14 NA few TGTGCCAGCAGCCTTTTTCCGGGACCGATATCTTCTGAGCAGTTCTTC CASSLFPGPISSEQFF
TRBJ2-1 TRBV12-3/TRBV12-4 TRBD2 many TGTGCCAGCGATATAAAGCGGGGGCCCTACAATGAGCAGTTCTTC CASDIKRGPYNEQFF
TRBJ2-1 TRBV25-1 TRBD1 NA TGTGCCAGCAGTGATCCAGACAGGGTGGTCGACAATGAGCAGTTCTTC CASSDPDRVVDNEQFF
TRBJ2-7 TRBV4-1 TRBD1 once TGCGCCAGCAGCCAAGAAACAGGGGTCTCTGAGCAGTACTTC CASSQETGVSEQYF
TRBJ2-7 TRBV7-8 TRBD2 few TGTGCCAGCAGCTTACCCGTAGCGGGGGACTACGAGCAGTACTTC CASSLPVAGDYEQYF
TRBJ2-1 TRBV4-1 NA NA TGCGCCAGCAGCCAAGAAAGGGGTCGTAATGAGCAGTTCTTC CASSQERGRNEQFF
TRBJ1-1 TRBV6-2/TRBV6-3 NA NA TGTGCCAGCAGTTACGAAACAGGGCTTTTCTTT CASSYETGLFF
TRBJ2-5 TRBV20-1 NA NA TGCAGTGCTAGAGGCGAGGGTCACCGAGAGACCCAGTACTTC CSARGEGHRETQYF
TRBJ2-1 TRBV6-2/TRBV6-3 TRBD2 NA TGTGCCAGCAGTTACCACGTGGGGGGGAAGGACTCCTACAATGAGCAGTTCTTC CASSYHVGGKDSYNEQFF
TRBJ2-1 TRBV7-6 TRBD2 many TGTGCCAGCAGCTCGGGACTAGCGGCCGACAATGAGCAGTTCTTC CASSSGLAADNEQFF
TRBJ1-1 TRBV28 NA NA TGTGCCACTACACAGGGCTTTACTGAAGCTTTCTTT CATTQGFTEAFF